This is a list of T cell receptor beta chains from one sample in a study of post-analysis software for immune sequencing data. From the PCR reads, TCRdb called clonotypes with MiXCR, one entry per CDR3 protein. Of roughly 600,000 distinct CDR3 sequences in the sample, roughly 45% are singletons; the top ten hold 1.5% to 2%. The sample taken for sequencing was blood. These TCRs come from a girl aged 5 to 17 with multiple sclerosis. Each CDR3 is given with its conserved first and last residue. The D gene is left open where the match is weak. Expanded clones get a size class; other rows say once, few or many, or leave the size out.

v_gene: TRBV12-3/TRBV12-4
abundance: .
j_gene: TRBJ2-7
d_gene: TRBD1
CDR3nt: TGTGCCAGCAGTCTGGGGACAGGGGGGATTGGGCAGTACTTC
CDR3aa: CASSLGTGGIGQYF

v_gene: TRBV20-1
abundance: few
j_gene: TRBJ2-1
d_gene: .
CDR3nt: TGCAGTGCTCGGATGGGAGAAAATGAGCAGTTCTTC
CDR3aa: CSARMGENEQFF

v_gene: TRBV11-2
abundance: few
j_gene: TRBJ2-5
d_gene: .
CDR3nt: TGTGCCAGCAGCCAAAAGGGGGGTCCACAAGAGACCCAGTACTTC
CDR3aa: CASSQKGGPQETQYF

v_gene: TRBV12-3/TRBV12-4
abundance: few
j_gene: TRBJ2-6
d_gene: TRBD1
CDR3nt: TGTGCCAGCAGTAAGGACAGGCGCTTCTCTGGGGCCAACGTCCTGACTTTC
CDR3aa: CASSKDRRFSGANVLTF

v_gene: TRBV12-3/TRBV12-4
abundance: .
j_gene: TRBJ2-1
d_gene: .
CDR3nt: TGTGCCAGCAGTTTAGGTATCTGGCCCAACGATGAGCAGTTCTTC
CDR3aa: CASSLGIWPNDEQFF

v_gene: TRBV5-1
abundance: .
j_gene: TRBJ2-4
d_gene: .
CDR3nt: TGCGCCAGCAGCTTAAGGGACTCACGAGGGGGAAACATTCAGTACTTC
CDR3aa: CASSLRDSRGGNIQYF

v_gene: TRBV6-5
abundance: .
j_gene: TRBJ2-7
d_gene: TRBD1
CDR3nt: TGTGCCAGCAGTTCGCAAATTCCGGGACAGTACCGCTACGAGCAGTACTTC
CDR3aa: CASSSQIPGQYRYEQYF

v_gene: TRBV7-6
abundance: few
j_gene: TRBJ2-1
d_gene: .
CDR3nt: TGTGCCAGCAGCCTTGGGGGTCTCTTAATAGGGAATGAGCAGTTCTTC
CDR3aa: CASSLGGLLIGNEQFF

v_gene: TRBV5-1
abundance: once
j_gene: TRBJ2-3
d_gene: .
CDR3nt: TGCGCCAGCAGCTCCAGCCAAAGTGGGGGGTCAGATACGCAGTATTTT
CDR3aa: CASSSSQSGGSDTQYF

v_gene: TRBV20-1
abundance: .
j_gene: TRBJ2-7
d_gene: .
CDR3nt: TGCAGTGCTAGAGATTTTAGCGGAATAGACTACGAGCAGTACTTC
CDR3aa: CSARDFSGIDYEQYF

v_gene: TRBV7-9
abundance: .
j_gene: TRBJ1-2
d_gene: .
CDR3nt: TGTGCCAGCAGCCCAGGGCGGATAGCCTATGGCTACACCTTC
CDR3aa: CASSPGRIAYGYTF

v_gene: TRBV7-3
abundance: few
j_gene: TRBJ2-5
d_gene: .
CDR3nt: TGTGCCAGCAGCTCCACAGCACAAGAGACCCAGTACTTC
CDR3aa: CASSSTAQETQYF

v_gene: TRBV5-1
abundance: few
j_gene: TRBJ2-5
d_gene: TRBD1
CDR3nt: TGCGCCAGCAGCCGGATCGACAGGGGAGAGACCCAGTACTTC
CDR3aa: CASSRIDRGETQYF

v_gene: TRBV12-3/TRBV12-4
abundance: many
j_gene: TRBJ2-1
d_gene: .
CDR3nt: TGCGCCAGCAGCTTGTTGGCTAGCAATGAGCAGTTCTTC
CDR3aa: CASSLLASNEQFF

v_gene: TRBV12-3/TRBV12-4
abundance: .
j_gene: TRBJ2-2
d_gene: .
CDR3nt: TGTGCCAGCGGGGGGGGCAGCCGGGACACCGGGGAGCTGTTTTTT
CDR3aa: CASGGGSRDTGELFF

v_gene: TRBV11-1
abundance: .
j_gene: TRBJ2-2
d_gene: .
CDR3nt: TGTGCCAGCAGCTCAACGGGACGCGCGAACACCGGGGAGCTGTTTTTT
CDR3aa: CASSSTGRANTGELFF

v_gene: TRBV20-1
abundance: .
j_gene: TRBJ2-7
d_gene: .
CDR3nt: TGCAGTGCTAGTCAAGGGCCTGTTTACGAGCAGTACTTC
CDR3aa: CSASQGPVYEQYF

v_gene: TRBV6-5
abundance: .
j_gene: TRBJ1-1
d_gene: TRBD1
CDR3nt: TGTGCCAGCAGTAGCTACAGGGGGCGATGGACTGAAGCTTTCTTT
CDR3aa: CASSSYRGRWTEAFF

v_gene: TRBV7-2
abundance: .
j_gene: TRBJ1-4
d_gene: .
CDR3nt: TGTGCCAGCAGCTTACAATCAGTAGCTAATGAAAAACTGTTTTTT
CDR3aa: CASSLQSVANEKLFF

v_gene: TRBV12-3/TRBV12-4
abundance: .
j_gene: TRBJ1-2
d_gene: .
CDR3nt: TGTGCCAGCAGGCATACCCTCGTAGGCTATGGCTACACCTTC
CDR3aa: CASRHTLVGYGYTF

v_gene: TRBV6-4
abundance: .
j_gene: TRBJ1-5
d_gene: .
CDR3nt: TGTGCCAGCAGCCCTGACAGCAGCAATCAGCCCCAGCATTTT
CDR3aa: CASSPDSSNQPQHF

v_gene: TRBV7-9
abundance: .
j_gene: TRBJ2-7
d_gene: TRBD2
CDR3nt: TGTGCCAGCAGCTTAGGGGGAGGGGCTTCCTACGAGCAGTACTTC
CDR3aa: CASSLGGGASYEQYF

v_gene: TRBV7-9
abundance: few
j_gene: TRBJ2-7
d_gene: .
CDR3nt: TGTGCCAGCAGCTTTACCGTTGGGACCGACTACGAGCAGTACTTC
CDR3aa: CASSFTVGTDYEQYF

v_gene: TRBV5-1
abundance: .
j_gene: TRBJ2-7
d_gene: .
CDR3nt: TGCGCCAGCAGCTTGGATGTGGGAGTCGGCAACGAGCAGTACTTC
CDR3aa: CASSLDVGVGNEQYF

v_gene: TRBV10-2
abundance: .
j_gene: TRBJ1-5
d_gene: TRBD1
CDR3nt: TGCGCCAGCAGGGGACAGGGTGGCCAGCCCCAGCATTTT
CDR3aa: CASRGQGGQPQHF

v_gene: TRBV20-1
abundance: once
j_gene: TRBJ2-3
d_gene: TRBD2
CDR3nt: TGCAGTGCTAGCCCGGCGGGGGGGGGCACAGATACGCAGTATTTT
CDR3aa: CSASPAGGGTDTQYF

v_gene: TRBV4-1
abundance: few
j_gene: TRBJ2-5
d_gene: TRBD1
CDR3nt: TGCGCCAGCAGCCAATACGGACAGGGTCAAGAGACCCAGTACTTC
CDR3aa: CASSQYGQGQETQYF

v_gene: TRBV30
abundance: few
j_gene: TRBJ2-3
d_gene: .
CDR3nt: TGTGCCTGGGTAGAAAGGAATGGGGTACCGACAGATACGCAGTATTTT
CDR3aa: CAWVERNGVPTDTQYF

v_gene: TRBV7-2
abundance: .
j_gene: TRBJ2-5
d_gene: .
CDR3nt: TGTGCCAGCAGCTTAGCTGGCGGGGGCGGAGGGGAGACCCAGTACTTC
CDR3aa: CASSLAGGGGGETQYF

v_gene: TRBV12-3/TRBV12-4
abundance: .
j_gene: TRBJ2-4
d_gene: .
CDR3nt: TGTGCCAGCAGTCAGAGGGACATTCAGTACTTC
CDR3aa: CASSQRDIQYF

v_gene: TRBV5-1
abundance: few
j_gene: TRBJ2-7
d_gene: TRBD1
CDR3nt: TGCGCCAGCTCCCGTGGGACAGCCACCTACGAGCAGTACTTC
CDR3aa: CASSRGTATYEQYF

v_gene: TRBV13
abundance: .
j_gene: TRBJ2-5
d_gene: .
CDR3nt: TGTGCCAGCAGCCCGAAGACGGACCAAGAGACCCAGTACTTC
CDR3aa: CASSPKTDQETQYF

v_gene: TRBV30
abundance: .
j_gene: TRBJ1-5
d_gene: .
CDR3nt: TGTGCCTGGAGCCCTAACTATGATCAGCCCCAGCATTTT
CDR3aa: CAWSPNYDQPQHF

v_gene: TRBV3-1
abundance: many
j_gene: TRBJ1-1
d_gene: .
CDR3nt: TGTGCCAGCAGCCAAGGGGGGAACACTGAAGCTTTCTTT
CDR3aa: CASSQGGNTEAFF

v_gene: TRBV12-3/TRBV12-4
abundance: few
j_gene: TRBJ2-1
d_gene: .
CDR3nt: TGTGCCAGCAGTTTAATGTCTACGGAGGGTGAGCAGTTCTTC
CDR3aa: CASSLMSTEGEQFF

v_gene: TRBV29-1
abundance: .
j_gene: TRBJ1-1
d_gene: .
CDR3nt: TGCAGCGTTTACAACAGGGTGGGCACTGAAGCTTTCTTT
CDR3aa: CSVYNRVGTEAFF

v_gene: TRBV4-1
abundance: few
j_gene: TRBJ2-7
d_gene: .
CDR3nt: TGCGCCAGCATGTTTAGGGTCGGTTCCTACGAGCAGTACTTC
CDR3aa: CASMFRVGSYEQYF

v_gene: TRBV20-1
abundance: .
j_gene: TRBJ1-1
d_gene: TRBD1
CDR3nt: TGCAGTGCCACGGACAGGGGGCCGGGTGAAGCTTTCTTT
CDR3aa: CSATDRGPGEAFF

v_gene: TRBV12-3/TRBV12-4
abundance: few
j_gene: TRBJ2-5
d_gene: .
CDR3nt: TGTGCCAGCACCCTGTCTCGGGGGGCAGGGGAGACCCAGTACTTC
CDR3aa: CASTLSRGAGETQYF

v_gene: TRBV29-1
abundance: few
j_gene: TRBJ1-1
d_gene: TRBD1
CDR3nt: TGCAGCGTAGCAGGGGGGGGGACTGAAGCTTTCTTT
CDR3aa: CSVAGGGTEAFF

v_gene: TRBV12-3/TRBV12-4
abundance: .
j_gene: TRBJ2-3
d_gene: TRBD2
CDR3nt: TGTGCCAGCAGTTTCTGGCGGGAGAGAACAGATACGCAGTATTTT
CDR3aa: CASSFWRERTDTQYF

v_gene: TRBV20-1
abundance: few
j_gene: TRBJ1-2
d_gene: .
CDR3nt: TGCAGTGCTAGGAGGGACCGCGGCTACACCTTC
CDR3aa: CSARRDRGYTF

v_gene: TRBV7-2
abundance: few
j_gene: TRBJ2-7
d_gene: .
CDR3nt: TGTGCCAGCAGCCCGCGACAGGCTGAGCAGTACTTC
CDR3aa: CASSPRQAEQYF

v_gene: TRBV28
abundance: .
j_gene: TRBJ2-7
d_gene: .
CDR3nt: TGTGCCAGTAGTTGGGCTGGACCCTACGAGCAGTACTTC
CDR3aa: CASSWAGPYEQYF

v_gene: TRBV11-2
abundance: .
j_gene: TRBJ2-6
d_gene: TRBD1
CDR3nt: TGTGCCAGCAGATGGTTAACAGGGGCTGGGGCCAACGTCCTGACTTTC
CDR3aa: CASRWLTGAGANVLTF